This paragraph covers one T cell receptor (beta chain) sequence. Its target is not known. V shed 7 bases and J shed 8 bases, with 23 bases lying between them. This CDR3 has 16 amino acids. Germline-derived CDR1 and CDR2 are MDHEN and SYDVKM. This was a deep-level run. Only in-frame clones appear in the TCRdb table, and some are missing; sequencing was by immunoSEQ multiplex PCR. The table shows hundreds of thousands of clones, with 73% occurring only once. This record comes from a study of shared clonotypes between healthy human individuals. Study conclusions and caveats: Inspection by rarefaction showed sorted-subset sequencing to be incomplete despite large depth.

This clonotype was obtained from a woman aged 25 to 39 in good health. Sequencing was performed on memory CD4+ T cells sorted from blood. Subset in this sample: CD45RA-negative fraction. The genes are TRBV28 and TRBJ1-4; TRBD1 might be the D (6 bases). The CDR3 coding sequence is TGTGCCAGCAACCCAGAATCGGGCAGGGGTCAAGAAAAACTGTTTTTT. This translates into CASNPESGRGQEKLFF. Combining the CDR3 with reference TRBV28 and TRBJ1-4 gives the whole variable domain DVKVTQSSRYLVKRTGEKVFLECVQDMDHENMFWYRQDPGLGLRLIYFSYDVKMKEKGDIPEGYSVSREKKERFSLILESASTNQTSMYLCASNPESGRGQEKLFFGSGTQLSVL.